The 3 T cell receptor beta chains listed next were all sequenced from one sample in a study of cytomegalovirus exposure and HLA in healthy donors. The study ran its PCR with 60 Vbeta and 13 Jbeta primers. Data came from immunoSEQ multiplex PCR; TCRdb stores just in-frame clones and leaves some out. The sample holds approximately 220,000 clones; about 80% are singletons and the top ten take about 1.7%. The sample was PBMCs. These receptors originate from a male donor in good health and CMV-seronegative.

For this clone: The sample has other DNA sequences that encode this CDR3 too. The chain joins TRBV10-3 to TRBJ2-7, with 7 bases identical to TRBD1. V was pared by 5 bases and J by 1 base, with 2 bases of the junction left unmatched. The V gene's germline CDR1 is ENHRY and CDR2 SYGVKD. The CDR3 consists of 13 residues. CDR3 sequence reads: CAISSGGSYEQYF. Here the CDR3 DNA reads TGTGCCATCAGTTCAGGGGGTTCCTACGAGCAGTACTTC.

This clone was picked up one time. The rearrangement joins TRBV6-5 to TRBJ1-3; D is perhaps TRBD1 (5 bases). CDR1 and CDR2 from the germline V gene are MNHEY and SVGAGI. CDR3 length: 12 residues. Trimming stripped 6 bases from V and 8 bases from J, with 11 bases between. CDR3 residues: CASSSGLYTIYF. The CDR3 region has the DNA TGTGCCAGCAGCTCAGGGCTGTACACCATATATTTT.

The chain has TRBV11-1 and TRBJ2-7, with 10 nucleotides matching TRBD2. The CDR3 is made up of 14 amino acids. V lost 0 bases to trimming and J lost 5 bases; unmatched junction nucleotides: 1. Germline CDR1 is SGHAT and CDR2 is FQDESV (reference sequence). CDR3 nucleotides: TGTGCCAGCAGCTTAGCTAGCGGGAGGAACGAGCAGTACTTC. This translates into CASSLASGRNEQYF.